This T cell receptor beta chain was captured in a study of PD-L1 blockade in urothelial cancer. Study summary: A median approximately 150,000 T cells were found in blood samples.

Study-level points and caveats: Tumor-associated TCR clones expanded more in blood at 3 weeks in patients with durable benefit.

As concerns this clone: Antigen: not known.

Added to each PCR by spiking were synthetic TCR analog templates. Using immunoSEQ multiplex PCR, the repertoire was profiled, and TCRdb retains in-frame clones only, with some absent. The sample lists tens of thousands of clones, around 80% occurring once. The TCR sequence derives from a man aged 50-59 years with urothelial cancer. The sequencing used PBMCs, collected around atezolizumab (anti-PD-L1) treatment.

This CDR3 is CSVGEGNYGYTF. The DNA of the CDR3 is TGCAGCGTTGGGGAGGGAAACTATGGCTACACCTTC. J is TRBJ1-2 and V is TRBV29-1, with D unclear. Deletions cut 4 bases from V and 2 bases from J, with 8 bases between. CDR3 length: 12 residues. Germline V CDR1 and CDR2: SQVTM, ANQGSEA.